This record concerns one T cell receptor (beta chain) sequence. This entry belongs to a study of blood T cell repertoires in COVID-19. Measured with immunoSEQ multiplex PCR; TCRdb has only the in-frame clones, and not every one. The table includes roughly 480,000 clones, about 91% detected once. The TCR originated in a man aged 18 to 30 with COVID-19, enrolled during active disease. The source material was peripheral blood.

CDR3 nucleotide sequence: TGTGCCAGCAGCTCCACCACGGGTTACAATGAGCAGTTCTTC. It translates to CASSSTTGYNEQFF. The gene calls are TRBV11-3 and TRBJ2-1, with unresolved D. In germline, CDR1 is SGHNT, CDR2 YENEEA. V was cut by 4 bases and J by 4 bases, with 11 bases left in between. This CDR3 spans 14 amino acids.